This section outlines one T cell receptor (beta chain) sequence together with its context. This sample is part of a study of T cell responses to AZD1222 COVID-19 vaccine. In the study overall: Some second doses came at about 4 weeks and others at about 12 weeks; these were pooled.

CDR1 SGHRS and CDR2 YFSETQ come from the germline V gene. V was clipped by 0 bases and J by 4 bases; unmatched bases: 1. The CDR3 has 15 amino acids. Produced via immunoSEQ multiplex PCR; TCRdb's table is partial and in-frame only. Here the sample spans approximately 100,000 clones, around 87% being singletons. This receptor was taken from an adult in good health. The starting material was peripheral blood, obtained on day 0 of AZD1222 vaccination. This chain connects TRBV5-1 to TRBJ2-3, with 11 bases that match TRBD1. The CDR3: CASSLEDRGPDTQYF. The CDR3 region has the DNA TGCGCCAGCAGCTTGGAGGACAGGGGGCCAGATACGCAGTATTTT.